One and the same sample provided the 30 T cell receptor beta chains below, sequenced in a study of blood T cell repertoires in COVID-19. Using immunoSEQ multiplex PCR, the repertoire was profiled, and TCRdb retains in-frame clones only, with some absent. The data show 250,000 or so clones, about 85% seen once. Sequencing was carried out using PBMCs or T cells enriched from blood (not recorded which). These receptors came from a woman aged 45-65 years who had been exposed to COVID-19.

The chain links TRBV3-1 (or the pseudogene TRBV3-2) to TRBJ1-6; D gene unclear. Looked up from germline, CDR1 is LGHDT and CDR2 is YNNKEL (reference sequence). The CDR3 spans 13 residues. V was shortened by 4 bases and J by 8 bases, with 9 bases between the two germline ends. The CDR3 DNA sequence: TGTGCCAGCAGCCCCAGTCTCGATTCACCCCTCCACTTT. Residues: CASSPSLDSPLHF.

This sequence joins TRBV6-2 or TRBV6-3 and TRBJ1-5; D unresolved. There are 19 residues in the CDR3. Germline V gene sequence: CDR1 MNHEY, CDR2 SVGEGT. V was trimmed by 4 bases and J by 0 bases, leaving 22 bases between them. The CDR3 loop reads CASSFERHTRIPSNQPQHF. The CDR3 DNA reads TGTGCCAGCAGTTTCGAACGACACACAAGGATTCCTAGCAATCAGCCCCAGCATTTT.

The rearrangement joins TRBV28 to TRBJ1-1; D unresolved. V lost 8 bases to trimming and J lost 3 bases, with 19 bases between them. Per the germline V gene, CDR1 is MDHEN and CDR2 is SYDVKM. The CDR3 consists of 15 residues. The CDR3 loop reads CASRERPRDYTEAFF. In nucleotides, the CDR3 is TGTGCCAGCCGGGAGAGGCCAAGGGATTACACTGAAGCTTTCTTT.

This clone occurred a few times. V is TRBV7-2 and J is TRBJ2-1; 12 positions match TRBD2. The germline V gene encodes CDR1 SGHTA and CDR2 FQGNSA. The CDR3 is 16 residues long. V lost 2 bases, J lost 6 bases, and 5 bases stayed unmatched. The CDR3 DNA reads as TGTGCCAGCAGCTTAATGGCTAGCGGGGGGGCCAATGAGCAGTTCTTC. The encoded protein is CASSLMASGGANEQFF.

This clone has just a few counts. V and J are TRBV6-5 and TRBJ2-7; 10 nucleotides line up with TRBD1. The CDR3 extends over 15 amino acids. The V gene's germline CDR1 is MNHEY and CDR2 SVGAGI. The J segment lost 2 bases and the V segment lost 4 bases, leaving 5 bases of the junction unmatched. The chain's CDR3 is CASSFSGQGTYEQYF. CDR3 nucleotides: TGTGCCAGCAGTTTCTCGGGACAGGGGACCTACGAGCAGTACTTC.

The chain uses TRBV19 and TRBJ1-1; 10 bases are shared with TRBD1. The ends lost 11 bases at V and 4 bases at J; junction bases unmatched: 13. CDR3 length equals 15 residues. Per the germline V gene, CDR1 is LNHDA and CDR2 is SQIVND (reference sequence). CDR3 DNA sequence: TGTGCCGTACGGGGACAGGGGATCGGGGGCACTGAAGCTTTCTTT. This sequence encodes CAVRGQGIGGTEAFF.

The chain uses TRBV11-2 and TRBJ2-7; possibly TRBD2 for D (6 bases). From germline, CDR1 is SGHAT and CDR2 FQNNGV. Trimming pared 3 bases from V and 6 bases from J, leaving 9 bases between. The CDR3 length is 12 residues. CDR3 region: CASSLSGGEQYF. CDR3 nucleotide sequence: TGTGCCAGCAGCTTGTCCGGGGGCGAGCAGTACTTC.

This chain joins TRBV21-1 and TRBJ1-2; the D call in the table, TRBD1, was not verified against the DNA. TRBV21-1 is reported as a pseudogene. The CDR3 consists of 18 residues. The CDR3: CASSKQGKRHEINYGYTF. The DNA for the CDR3 is TGTGCCAGCAGCAAACAGGGGAAGCGCCATGAAATTAACTATGGCTACACCTTC.

In this sample, this clone turned up once. The chain carries TRBV29-1 and TRBJ1-2; no definite D call. The germline V gene encodes CDR1 SQVTM and CDR2 ANQGSEA. The CDR3 sequence is 12 residues long. The V and J ends lost 4 bases and 4 bases respectively, with 10 bases between them. The CDR3 region is CSVGGNLYGYTF. The DNA of the CDR3 is TGCAGCGTTGGAGGGAATCTCTATGGCTACACCTTC.

This clone was observed a single time. The chain is built from TRBV18 and TRBJ2-3, with TRBD2 matching over 10 bases. Germline values: CDR1 KGHSH, CDR2 LQKENI. This CDR3 has 18 residues. V lost 3 bases, J lost 5 bases, and 14 bases stayed unmatched. Written as DNA, the CDR3 is TGTGCCAGCTCACCGTCGCTAGCGGGGGCCCGCGCGGGAGATACGCAGTATTTT. As protein: CASSPSLAGARAGDTQYF.

Only a few counts were recorded for this clone. The V gene is TRBV27, the J gene TRBJ1-5; 9 bases fit TRBD1. J lost 2 bases, V lost 8 bases, and 7 bases had no gene match. The CDR3 has 15 amino acids. Germline V CDR1 and CDR2: MNHEY, SMNVEV (reference sequence). CDR3 protein: CASGGRTGGNQPQHF. The CDR3 DNA reads as TGTGCCAGCGGTGGTAGGACAGGGGGCAATCAGCCCCAGCATTTT.

A single count supports this clone. V is TRBV6-6 and J is TRBJ2-2; TRBD1 agrees at 8 bases. The J segment lost 1 base and the V segment lost 5 bases, leaving 3 bases of the junction unmatched. This CDR3 is built from 15 residues. Germline CDR1 and CDR2: MNHNY and SVGAGI (reference sequence). This CDR3 is CASSRGTGNTGELFF. In nucleotides, the CDR3 is TGTGCCAGCAGTCGTGGGACAGGGAACACCGGGGAGCTGTTTTTT.

V usage is TRBV28 and J usage is TRBJ1-1, with 7 bases identical to TRBD1. Trimming took 3 bases from V and 4 from J; bases not matched to a gene: 5. Germline V gene sequence: CDR1 MDHEN, CDR2 SYDVKM. CDR3 length equals 14 residues. CDR3 DNA sequence: TGTGCCAGCAGTTTTAGGGGGCCGGCCACTGAAGCTTTCTTT. This sequence encodes CASSFRGPATEAFF.

This clone was recorded only once. This specimen includes other DNA sequences encoding the same CDR3. V and J are TRBV6-5 and TRBJ2-7; D is perhaps TRBD1 (6 bases). The CDR3 has 14 amino acids. The germline CDR1 and CDR2 sequences are MNHEY and SVGAGI. Trimming left V 2 bases short and J 4 bases short, with 12 bases between. The CDR3 here is CASSYGGQGYEQYF. In nucleotides, the CDR3 is TGTGCCAGCAGTTACGGGGGCCAGGGGTACGAGCAGTACTTC.

The chain joins TRBV3-1 (or the pseudogene TRBV3-2) to TRBJ1-3, with no clear D. The CDR3 covers 13 residues. CDR1 LGHDT and CDR2 YNNKEL come from the germline V gene (reference sequence). Trimming cost V 6 bases and J 0 bases, with 6 bases left between them. The CDR3 loop is CASRHVSGNTIYF. The CDR3 region has the DNA TGTGCCAGCAGACACGTCTCTGGAAACACCATATATTTT.

The chain joins TRBV7-3 to TRBJ2-1; D is unresolved. CDR1 and CDR2 (germline): SGHTA, FQGTGA. The CDR3 has 12 amino acids. V dropped 4 bases and J dropped 9 bases, with 10 bases sitting between them. Here the CDR3 DNA reads TGTGCCAGCAGCTCCCCCTCAGGTGAGCAGTTCTTC. This encodes CASSSPSGEQFF.

The chain recombines TRBV29-1 with TRBJ2-7, with D possibly matching TRBD1 (6 bases). Trimming cost V 2 bases and J 5 bases, with 13 bases left between them. Germline values: CDR1 SQVTM, CDR2 ANQGSEA. CDR3 length: 13 amino acids. The CDR3 coding sequence is TGCAGCGTTGAAACCTCCGACAGGAACGAGCAGTACTTC. It is translated as CSVETSDRNEQYF.

V usage is TRBV25-1 and J usage is TRBJ2-7; 8 bases are shared with TRBD2. Germline V gene data show CDR1 as MGHDK and CDR2 as SYGVNS. V trimming: 4 bases; J trimming: 3 bases; junction bases outside the gene matches: 5. This CDR3 is built from 14 residues. The CDR3 spells CASSADGGDYEQYF. CDR3 nucleotides: TGTGCCAGCAGTGCGGACGGGGGGGACTACGAGCAGTACTTC.

The chain carries TRBV2 and TRBJ1-5; D ambiguous. Germline V gene data show CDR1 as SNHLY and CDR2 as FYNNEI. The germline V and J ends were trimmed by 5 bases and 4 bases, with 12 bases remaining between them. There are 14 residues in the CDR3. CDR3 protein: CASSYVHSNQPQHF. CDR3 DNA sequence: TGTGCCAGCAGTTACGTTCACAGTAATCAGCCCCAGCATTTT.

CDR3 residues: CASSEEGTFF. CDR3 DNA sequence: TGTGCCAGCAGTGAGGAGGGGACTTTCTTT. V and J are TRBV2 and TRBJ1-1; a weak D match, TRBD1 (5 bases). Germline V CDR1 and CDR2: SNHLY, FYNNEI. The V and J ends lost 3 bases and 12 bases respectively, with 8 bases between them. The CDR3 runs to 10 residues.

The chain carries TRBV10-2 and TRBJ2-1, with D unresolved. Trimming shortened V by 10 bases and J by 6 bases, and 13 bases separated the two germline ends. Germline CDR1 WSHSY, CDR2 SAAADI. CDR3 size: 12 residues. The CDR3 nucleotides are TGCGCCACCGAAAGCCGGGTCAATGAGCAGTTCTTC. Its protein product is CATESRVNEQFF.

The chain uses TRBV19 and TRBJ1-1; a possible D gene is TRBD1 (6 bases). Trimming removed 7 bases at V and 0 bases at J, with 9 bases between. CDR1 and CDR2 from the germline V gene are LNHDA and SQIVND (reference sequence). CDR3 length equals 13 residues. CDR3 DNA sequence: TGTGCCAGTACTGACAGGCTGAACACTGAAGCTTTCTTT. Translation: CASTDRLNTEAFF. The entire variable domain, with the rest obtained from reference TRBV19 and TRBJ1-1, is as follows: DGGITQSPKYLFRKEGQNVTLSCEQNLNHDAMYWYRQDPGQGLRLIYYSQIVNDFQKGDIAEGYSVSREKKESFPLTVTSAQKNPTAFYLCASTDRLNTEAFFGQGTRLTVV.

This clone was seen just once. This rearrangement joins TRBV6-1 to TRBJ2-7, with a possible D match to TRBD1 (7 bases). V gave up 3 bases and J gave up 2 bases, with 23 bases separating them. Germline V gene data show CDR1 as MNHNS and CDR2 as SASEGT. This CDR3 contains 18 residues. CDR3 sequence: CASSDRGGYAGTAYEQYF. CDR3 DNA sequence: TGTGCCAGCAGTGACCGAGGGGGGTACGCGGGGACAGCCTACGAGCAGTACTTC.

The chain has TRBV29-1 and TRBJ1-2, with D possibly being TRBD1 (5 bases). This CDR3 is 13 amino acids long. V was shortened by 4 bases and J by 3 bases, with 12 bases between the two germline ends. Per the germline V gene, CDR1 is SQVTM and CDR2 is ANQGSEA. This CDR3 reads CSVGQGPYYGYTF. CDR3 DNA sequence: TGCAGCGTTGGGCAGGGTCCCTACTATGGCTACACCTTC.

This clone was observed a few times. The gene calls are TRBV28 and TRBJ1-1; 9 bases align to TRBD1. The CDR3 is 15 residues long. Trimming at V came to 7 bases and at J to 0 bases, leaving 6 bases not matched to a gene. CDR1 is MDHEN and CDR2 is SYDVKM in the germline V gene. The CDR3 bases are TGTGCCAGCAAAGAACAGGGGGCCTTGAACACTGAAGCTTTCTTT. Translating it yields CASKEQGALNTEAFF.

The CDR3: CASSSFGTEAFF. The CDR3 DNA reads TGTGCCAGCAGCTCCTTCGGGACTGAAGCTTTCTTT. The genes are TRBV11-2 and TRBJ1-1; no clear D. Germline V gene data show CDR1 as SGHAT and CDR2 as FQNNGV. Trimming shortened V by 4 bases and J by 5 bases, and 8 bases separated the two germline ends. There are 12 residues in the CDR3. Combining the CDR3 with reference TRBV11-2 and TRBJ1-1 gives the whole variable domain EAGVAQSPRYKIIEKRQSVAFWCNPISGHATLYWYQQILGQGPKLLIQFQNNGVVDDSQLPKDRFSAERLKGVDSTLKIQPAKLEDSAVYLCASSSFGTEAFFGQGTRLTVV.

The J gene is TRBJ1-3, the V gene TRBV3-1 (or the pseudogene TRBV3-2); D may be TRBD1 (5 bases). CDR3 length: 18 amino acids. Germline V lookup: CDR1 LGHDT, CDR2 YNNKEL (reference sequence). Trimming removed 4 bases from V and 1 base from J, with 20 bases in between. CDR3 in amino acids: CASSRRGRGLLSGNTIYF. As DNA, the CDR3 is TGTGCCAGCAGCCGCCGTGGTAGGGGATTACTTTCTGGAAACACCATATATTTT.

V and J are TRBV28 and TRBJ2-3; D call uncertain. This CDR3 is 13 amino acids long. From germline, CDR1 is MDHEN and CDR2 SYDVKM. Trimming left V 6 bases short and J 6 bases short, with 13 bases between. CDR3 sequence reads: CASRAQIRDTQYF. CDR3 DNA sequence: TGTGCCAGCAGGGCCCAAATCAGGGATACGCAGTATTTT.

This rearrangement joins TRBV18 to TRBJ1-4; D unresolved. Germline V gene lookup returns CDR1 KGHSH and CDR2 LQKENI. The CDR3 runs to 15 residues. V shed 1 base and J shed 5 bases, with 11 bases lying between them. In DNA, the CDR3 is TGTGCCAGCTCACCACGGCAAGGAGGGAATGAAAAACTGTTTTTT. Amino acids: CASSPRQGGNEKLFF.

The CDR3 nucleotides are TGTGCCTGGAGCAAAGACTTCTACGAGCAGTACTTC. It codes for CAWSKDFYEQYF. J is TRBJ2-7 and V is TRBV30, with D unresolved. Germline CDR1 and CDR2: GTSNPN and SVGIG (reference sequence). The ends were cut back, 3 bases at V and 3 bases at J, with 9 bases in the middle. This CDR3 has 12 amino acids.